This TCR beta chain was profiled in a study of spatial heterogeneity in lung cancer. Overall study results and limits: The number of expanded tumor alpha and beta chains correlated with mutation number.

Carried by each TCR cDNA molecule was a unique molecular identifier. One entry per CDR3 protein, called by TCRdb with MiXCR from the 5' RACE reads. The sample shows about 22,000 distinct CDR3 sequences, under 3.5% of them seen only once. Looked up from germline, CDR1 is SQVTM and CDR2 is ANQGSEA. This CDR3 is built from 14 residues. Note on this clonotype: The antigen remains undetermined. At one boundary the junction diverges from the germline segment, which might be a read error.

Time point described: sample taken at primary tumor resection. This chain uses TRBV29-1 with TRBJ2-3, with TRBD1 matching 7 bases. Source: lung tumor tissue, taken at surgery. The receptor was isolated from a male donor with early-stage non-small cell lung cancer. The CDR3 is CSVGQGHATDTLYF. The CDR3 bases are TGCAGCGTTGGACAGGGCCACGCCACGGATACGCTGTATTTT.